This TCR beta chain was profiled in a study of Ad26.COV2.S vaccination and SARS-CoV-2 variants. At the level of the study: The donor participated in the COV1001 trial, in its Ad26.COV2.S arm.

Note on this clone: The antigen remains unidentified.

Overall study results and limits: Reported post-vaccination CD8+ and CD4+ T cell responses to spike showed substantial breadth.

Treatment noted: around 19 received Ad26.COV2.S at low or high dose, single or two shots; about 5 received placebo; per-sample allocation not given. Following the first vaccine or placebo injection, samples were taken on day 63. This CDR3 has 15 residues. V lost 7 bases to trimming and J lost 2 bases, with 15 bases between them. Germline V CDR1 and CDR2: LNHDA, SQIVND (reference sequence). The method was immunoSEQ multiplex PCR; TCRdb's version includes in-frame clones alone and lacks a portion of them. The sample contains about 350,000 clones, roughly 91% of which appear only once. This rearrangement joins TRBV19 to TRBJ1-3, with D tentatively TRBD1 (6 bases). The clonotype originates from a person aged 18-65 years who received the Ad26.COV2.S COVID-19 vaccine or a placebo. The sample was peripheral blood, taken in a trial of Ad26.COV2.S vaccine versus placebo. The CDR3 nucleotides are TGTGCCAGTAACGCGGACAGAAAGGCTGGAAACACCATATATTTT. Translating it yields CASNADRKAGNTIYF.